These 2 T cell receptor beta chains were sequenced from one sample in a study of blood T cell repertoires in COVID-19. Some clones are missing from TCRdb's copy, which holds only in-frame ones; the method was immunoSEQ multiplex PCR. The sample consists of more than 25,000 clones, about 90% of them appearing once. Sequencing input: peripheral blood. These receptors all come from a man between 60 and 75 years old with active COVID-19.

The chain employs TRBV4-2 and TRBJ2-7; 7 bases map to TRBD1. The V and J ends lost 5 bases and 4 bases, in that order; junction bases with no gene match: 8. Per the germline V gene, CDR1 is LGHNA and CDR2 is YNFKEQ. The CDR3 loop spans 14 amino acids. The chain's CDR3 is CASSSRTGGYEQYF. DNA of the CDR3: TGTGCCAGCAGCTCCCGGACAGGTGGATACGAGCAGTACTTC.

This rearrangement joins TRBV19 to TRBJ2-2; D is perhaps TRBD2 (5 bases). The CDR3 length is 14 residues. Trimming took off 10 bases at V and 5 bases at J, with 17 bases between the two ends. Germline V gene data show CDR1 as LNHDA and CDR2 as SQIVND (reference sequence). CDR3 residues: CATAGVIRTGELFF. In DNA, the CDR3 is TGTGCCACGGCGGGTGTAATTCGAACCGGGGAGCTGTTTTTT.